This T cell receptor beta chain was recovered during a study of T-cell reconstitution after alpha-beta-depleted transplantation in children. The CDR3 has 12 amino acids. Per the germline V gene, CDR1 is MNHEY and CDR2 is SVGEGT. V lost 2 bases and J 14 bases, leaving 13 bases between the germline ends. Unique molecular identifiers were used to barcode this TCRbeta library. TCRdb re-analysed the PCR reads in MiXCR, keeping a single row per CDR3 protein. This sample yields a few hundred thousand distinct CDR3 sequences, of which roughly 14% are seen a single time; about 4% belongs to the top ten. The starting material was PBMCs, obtained from the stem cell graft. The sequence derives from a human donor who donated a stem cell graft to a child with Fanconi anemia. The chain employs TRBV6-2 or TRBV6-3 and TRBJ2-1; D is uncertain. In DNA form, the CDR3 reads TGTGCCAGCAGTTACGTTACGGATCTAAAGTTCTTC. Protein product: CASSYVTDLKFF.